A single sample gave rise to the 6 T cell receptor beta chains below, sequenced in a study of blood T cell repertoires in COVID-19. The repertoire was sequenced with immunoSEQ multiplex PCR; TCRdb's copy has only in-frame clones and lacks some. The sample gives roughly 200,000 clones, 83% of which show up once; approximately 4.8% is in the top ten. Sequencing input: PBMCs or T cells enriched from blood (not recorded which). These receptors were collected from a woman aged 45-65 years who had been exposed to COVID-19.

The chain is built from TRBV5-1 and TRBJ2-5; 8 bases are shared with TRBD1. J lost 5 bases, V lost 4 bases, and 7 bases had no gene match. There are 14 residues in the CDR3. Germline CDR1 and CDR2: SGHRS and YFSETQ. The CDR3 loop reads CASSPEQGDETQYF. CDR3 coding DNA: TGCGCCAGCAGCCCAGAACAGGGGGATGAGACCCAGTACTTC.

This clone has a handful of counts. J is TRBJ1-1 and V is TRBV3-1 (or the pseudogene TRBV3-2); 7 bases agree with TRBD1. The V and J ends lost 4 bases and 2 bases, in that order; junction bases with no gene match: 10. The CDR3 runs to 16 residues. Germline CDR1 reads LGHDT; CDR2 reads YNNKEL (reference sequence). CDR3 DNA: TGTGCCAGCAGCCGTCGCAGGGGGGCCACAAACACTGAAGCTTTCTTT. Translated: CASSRRRGATNTEAFF.

The chain uses TRBV4-1 and TRBJ1-6; weak D call: TRBD1 (6 bases). The length of the CDR3 is 15 residues. The V and J ends lost 5 bases and 6 bases respectively, with 14 bases between them. CDR1 MGHRA and CDR2 YSYEKL come from the germline V gene. The CDR3 sequence is CASSSSRGANSPLHF. The CDR3 coding sequence is TGCGCCAGCAGCTCCTCCAGGGGCGCTAATTCACCCCTCCACTTT.

V gene TRBV7-9 combines with J gene TRBJ2-6, with TRBD2 as a possible D gene (5 bases). The length of the CDR3 is 18 residues. Between the trimmed V and J ends, which lost 1 base and 1 base, there was a span of 14 bases. Germline CDR1 is SEHNR and CDR2 is FQNEAQ (reference sequence). This chain's CDR3 is CASSLVAVRASGANVLTF. The CDR3 coding sequence is TGTGCCAGCAGCTTAGTGGCTGTGAGGGCTTCTGGGGCCAACGTCCTGACTTTC.

The rearrangement links TRBV28 to TRBJ1-1; D gene uncertain. Trimming shortened V by 6 bases and J by 1 base, and 15 bases separated the two germline ends. Germline CDR1 is MDHEN and CDR2 is SYDVKM. This CDR3 has 15 amino acids. This chain's CDR3 is CASRPRLTWNTEAFF. The CDR3 region has the DNA TGTGCCAGCAGGCCCCGTCTAACTTGGAACACTGAAGCTTTCTTT.

This clone was seen a few times. This chain joins TRBV13 and TRBJ1-1; 9 bases fit TRBD1. V lost 0 bases and J lost 1; bases outside the gene matches: 3. The CDR3 is 16 amino acids. Germline CDR1 and CDR2: PRHDT and FYEKMQ (reference sequence). This CDR3 reads CASSLGGTGRNTEAFF. The CDR3 DNA sequence: TGTGCCAGCAGCTTAGGTGGGACAGGGCGGAACACTGAAGCTTTCTTT. The full variable domain, its missing parts supplied by reference TRBV13 and TRBJ1-1, is AAGVIQSPRHLIKEKRETATLKCYPIPRHDTVYWYQQGPGQDPQFLISFYEKMQSDKGSIPDRFSAQQFSDYHSELNMSSLELGDSALYFCASSLGGTGRNTEAFFGQGTRLTVV.